These 22 T cell receptor beta chains came from one sample sequenced in a study of CD8 T cell repertoires and HIV-1 epitope variants. Their antigen targets remain unknown. TCRdb's table, derived via immunoSEQ multiplex PCR, lists solely in-frame clones and lacks some. The sample yields over 3,500 clones, 67% seen once. The sample consisted of cultured CD8+ T cells derived from PBMCs. These receptors were obtained from a male donor with HIV.

The count of this clone is one. This rearrangement joins TRBV5-1 to TRBJ2-3; TRBD2 is a possible D gene (5 bases). Germline-derived CDR1 and CDR2 are SGHRS and YFSETQ. The CDR3 loop spans 13 amino acids. V gave up 1 base and J gave up 5 bases, with 8 bases separating them. The CDR3 reads CASSLLGEDTQYF. The CDR3 DNA reads TGCGCCAGCAGCTTGTTGGGAGAAGATACGCAGTATTTT.

The chain carries TRBV19 and TRBJ1-1, with no clear D. Germline loops: CDR1 LNHDA, CDR2 SQIVND (reference sequence). The V end lost 7 bases, the J end lost 4 bases, and 13 bases lay between the germline ends. This CDR3 spans 13 amino acids. The CDR3, as DNA: TGTGCCAGTAAGGTACAGAAAGGCACTGAAGCTTTCTTT. Protein product: CASKVQKGTEAFF.

The DNA of the CDR3 is TGCGCCAGCAGCCAAGATTCCGTGGATACGCAGTATTTT. Its translation is CASSQDSVDTQYF. The chain links TRBV4-1 to TRBJ2-3; D is uncertain. CDR1 MGHRA and CDR2 YSYEKL come from the germline V gene. The CDR3 is 13 residues long. Deletions cut 0 bases from V and 6 bases from J, with 7 bases between.

The V gene is TRBV11-1, the J gene TRBJ1-2; the D gene is possibly TRBD1 (5 bases). This CDR3 region has 14 residues. V shed 5 bases and J shed 3 bases, with 13 bases lying between them. Per germline, CDR1 SGHAT and CDR2 FQDESV (reference sequence). CDR3 sequence (DNA): TGTGCCAGCAGCCCTGGGACTTCTGACTATGGCTACACCTTC. Encoded protein: CASSPGTSDYGYTF.

V is TRBV6-6 and J is TRBJ1-1, with 7 nucleotides matching TRBD1. The trim removed 10 bases at V and 2 bases at J, leaving 13 bases unmatched. The CDR3 has 15 residues. From germline, CDR1 is MNHNY and CDR2 SVGAGI (reference sequence). For the CDR3, the DNA is TGTGCCACCGTGGAGACAGGGAGGGTTAACACTGAAGCTTTCTTT. Encoded protein: CATVETGRVNTEAFF.

The chain recombines TRBV29-1 with TRBJ2-5; no firm D call. Trimming pared 0 bases from V and 7 bases from J, leaving 6 bases between. CDR3 size: 11 residues. Germline V gives CDR1 SQVTM, CDR2 ANQGSEA. Here the CDR3 DNA reads TGCAGCGTTGAAGATTGGGGGACCCAGTACTTC. This encodes CSVEDWGTQYF.

This chain joins TRBV5-1 and TRBJ2-7; no clear D. With 0 bases removed from V and 4 bases from J, the gap between germline ends came to 2 bases. The CDR3 sequence is 11 residues long. The germline V gene has CDR1 SGHRS and CDR2 YFSETQ. The CDR3: CASSLGYEQYF. The CDR3 DNA is TGCGCCAGCAGCTTGGGGTACGAGCAGTACTTC.

In this sample, this clone turned up a few times. The chain uses TRBV20-1 and TRBJ1-1; D remains unclear. The CDR3 sequence is 11 residues long. Germline V CDR1 and CDR2: DFQATT, SNEGSKA (reference sequence). The V end was cut by 5 bases, the J end by 3 bases, with 7 bases between. The CDR3 here is CSARAHTEAFF. CDR3 nucleotide sequence: TGCAGTGCTCGAGCCCACACTGAAGCTTTCTTT.

The chain has TRBV10-3 and TRBJ2-1; D perhaps matches TRBD2 (5 bases). Germline values: CDR1 ENHRY, CDR2 SYGVKD. The V and J ends lost 0 bases and 7 bases respectively, with 16 bases between them. This CDR3 spans 16 amino acids. Here the CDR3 reads CAISESTSSVRNEQFF. DNA for the CDR3: TGTGCCATCAGTGAGTCCACTAGTTCGGTGAGGAATGAGCAGTTCTTC.

This clone rates as medium-sized. V is TRBV14 and J is TRBJ2-2; no firm D call. There are 14 residues in the CDR3. The V gene's germline CDR1 is SGHDN and CDR2 FVKESK. V shed 6 bases and J shed 0 bases, with 8 bases lying between them. CDR3 sequence (DNA): TGTGCCAGCAGGCTAGAAGCGAACACCGGGGAGCTGTTTTTT. This sequence encodes CASRLEANTGELFF.

The V and J genes are TRBV9 and TRBJ2-5; no reliable D call. The CDR3 length is 13 residues. Germline-derived CDR1 and CDR2 are SGDLS and YYNGEE. V dropped 0 bases and J dropped 4 bases, with 7 bases sitting between them. In nucleotides, the CDR3 is TGTGCCAGCAGCGTAGAATCCCTAGAGACCCAGTACTTC. Translated, it gives CASSVESLETQYF. The full variable domain, completed using reference TRBV9 and TRBJ2-5, is DSGVTQTPKHLITATGQRVTLRCSPRSGDLSVYWYQQSLDQGLQFLIQYYNGEERAKGNILERFSAQQFPDLHSELNLSSLELGDSALYFCASSVESLETQYFGPGTRLLVL.

This chain's CDR3 is CASRLDSYNEQFF. CDR3 coding DNA: TGTGCCAGCAGACTGGACAGCTACAATGAGCAGTTCTTC. The chain has TRBV7-2 and TRBJ2-1, with D possibly matching TRBD1 (6 bases). Looked up from germline, CDR1 is SGHTA and CDR2 is FQGNSA. This CDR3 comprises 13 residues. Between the trimmed V and J ends, which lost 6 bases and 3 bases, there was a span of 9 bases.

This clone was seen a single time. The J gene is TRBJ2-3, the V gene TRBV28; 8 bases map to TRBD1. Losses at the gene ends were 1 base for V and 4 bases for J; bases not matched to a gene: 10. Germline V gene data show CDR1 as MDHEN and CDR2 as SYDVKM. The CDR3 runs to 17 residues. The CDR3 sequence is CASSLFAGGELADTQYF. Here the CDR3 DNA reads TGTGCCAGCAGTTTATTTGCAGGGGGCGAGCTTGCAGATACGCAGTATTTT. The whole variable domain, filled in from reference TRBV28 and TRBJ2-3, reads DVKVTQSSRYLVKRTGEKVFLECVQDMDHENMFWYRQDPGLGLRLIYFSYDVKMKEKGDIPEGYSVSREKKERFSLILESASTNQTSMYLCASSLFAGGELADTQYFGPGTRLTVL.

This clone came up a few times. The chain is built from TRBV7-9 and TRBJ2-7; D not certain. Germline values: CDR1 SEHNR, CDR2 FQNEAQ (reference sequence). The ends were cut back, 1 base at V and 5 bases at J, with 6 bases in the middle. The CDR3 sequence is 12 residues long. CDR3 sequence reads: CASSLVDDEQYF. As DNA, the CDR3 is TGTGCCAGCAGCTTAGTAGACGACGAGCAGTACTTC.

The chain recombines TRBV6-1 with TRBJ1-2, with a weak D call TRBD1 (5 bases). Deletions cut 9 bases from V and 8 bases from J, with 25 bases between. CDR1 MNHNS and CDR2 SASEGT come from the germline V gene. This CDR3 is 15 amino acids long. CDR3 sequence: CASSRGGDSPLGYTF. In nucleotides, the CDR3 is TGTGCCAGTTCGCGGGGAGGGGATTCGCCCTTGGGCTACACCTTC.

Note on this clone: Other DNA sequences of this sample code for an identical CDR3. CDR3 region: CASSPRTGGDYGYTF. The CDR3 DNA reads as TGTGCCAGCTCACCAAGGACAGGGGGTGACTATGGCTACACCTTC. The chain is built from TRBV18 and TRBJ1-2; 10 bases are a match to TRBD1. The CDR3 has 15 residues. Germline trimming cut 2 bases from V and 3 bases from J; bases unmatched to any gene: 3. Germline V CDR1 and CDR2: KGHSH, LQKENI.

This rearrangement joins TRBV28 to TRBJ1-1; TRBD1 agrees at 9 bases. Trimming cost V 7 bases and J 1 base; bases outside gene matches: 7. CDR3 length equals 15 residues. CDR1 MDHEN and CDR2 SYDVKM come from the germline V gene. This chain's CDR3 is CASTWDRAGNTEAFF. CDR3 nucleotides: TGTGCCAGCACCTGGGACAGGGCTGGGAACACTGAAGCTTTCTTT.

This chain joins TRBV6-1 and TRBJ2-7, with 7 bases fitting TRBD1. Unmatched junction bases numbered 10, after V lost 5 bases and J lost 6 bases. The CDR3 is 14 residues long. Germline-derived CDR1 and CDR2 are MNHNS and SASEGT. The CDR3: CASSRDRDSGEQYF. CDR3 coding DNA: TGTGCCAGCAGTCGAGACAGGGATTCGGGCGAGCAGTACTTC.

This clone came up a few times. The gene calls are TRBV29-1 and TRBJ2-1, with 8 bases identical to TRBD2. Germline V gives CDR1 SQVTM, CDR2 ANQGSEA. There are 17 residues in the CDR3. V trimming: 1 base; J trimming: 10 bases; junction bases outside the gene matches: 18. CDR3 protein: CSVEAGPGLGRMEEQFF. CDR3 DNA: TGCAGCGTTGAAGCTGGACCGGGACTAGGTAGGATGGAGGAGCAGTTCTTC.

The genes are TRBV7-8 and TRBJ2-5; TRBD1 matches 11 bases. Germline CDR1 is SGHVS and CDR2 is FQNEAQ. This CDR3 contains 15 residues. J lost 7 bases, V lost 5 bases, and 9 bases had no gene match. CDR3 in amino acids: CASSGQGATNGTQYF. The CDR3 DNA is TGTGCCAGCAGCGGACAGGGGGCGACGAACGGGACCCAGTACTTC.

There are a few counts of this clone. The rearrangement uses TRBV6-6 and TRBJ2-7; D may match TRBD1 or TRBD2 (5 bases each). This CDR3 comprises 13 residues. V lost 6 bases and J 3 bases, leaving 12 bases between the germline ends. Germline V gene data show CDR1 as MNHNY and CDR2 as SVGAGI (reference sequence). CDR3 amino acids: CASRPIGGYEQYF. The DNA for the CDR3 is TGTGCCAGCAGACCTATTGGGGGCTACGAGCAGTACTTC.

V and J are TRBV9 and TRBJ2-7; 8 nucleotides agree with TRBD2. The CDR3 loop spans 16 amino acids. Germline CDR1 SGDLS, CDR2 YYNGEE. V lost 0 bases to trimming and J lost 1 base; unmatched junction nucleotides: 6. The CDR3 nucleotides read TGTGCCAGCAGCGTAGGACTAGCGAGGTATTCCTACGAGCAGTACTTC. Its translation is CASSVGLARYSYEQYF.